These T cell receptor beta chains were read from a single sample in a study of OX40 agonist ivuxolimab in advanced cancers. Sequenced by immunoSEQ multiplex PCR; TCRdb stores in-frame clones only, minus some. The sample has approximately 71,000 clones; roughly 94% are singletons. Sample: CD4+ or CD8+ T cells sorted from blood, taken in a trial of the OX40 agonist ivuxolimab. The source is an adult with an advanced solid tumor such as melanoma, head and neck, liver or kidney cancer. CDR3s include the opening cysteine and the closing phenylalanine or tryptophan. The D gene is left open where the match is weak. Clone size is given for some rows only: seen once, a few or many times, or a class if the clone is expanded.

size: NA; D: NA; V: TRBV4-1; J: TRBJ2-2; CDR3: CASSLLTGLTGELFF; DNA: TGCGCCAGCAGCCTCCTGACAGGCTTAACCGGGGAGCTGTTTTTT
size: NA; D: TRBD2; V: TRBV7-3; J: TRBJ2-1; CDR3: CASSLTGLAGGEWEQFF; DNA: TGTGCCAGCAGCTTAACGGGACTAGCGGGAGGCGAGTGGGAGCAGTTCTTC
size: NA; D: NA; V: TRBV4-1; J: TRBJ1-5; CDR3: CASSQGRGFSPNQPQHF; DNA: TGCGCCAGCAGCCAAGGGAGGGGGTTCTCCCCCAATCAGCCCCAGCATTTT
size: NA; D: TRBD1; V: TRBV4-3; J: TRBJ1-4; CDR3: CASSQDPKGARGEKLFF; DNA: TGCGCCAGCAGCCAAGATCCGAAGGGGGCGCGAGGGGAAAAACTGTTTTTT
size: NA; D: NA; V: TRBV7-3; J: TRBJ1-1; CDR3: CASSPLGDSGMNTEAFF; DNA: TGTGCCAGCAGCCCCTTGGGGGATTCGGGTATGAACACTGAAGCTTTCTTT
size: NA; D: TRBD2; V: TRBV7-7; J: TRBJ2-5; CDR3: CASSPRGAQETQYF; DNA: TGTGCCAGCAGCCCGCGGGGGGCCCAAGAGACCCAGTACTTC
size: once; D: TRBD1; V: TRBV28; J: TRBJ2-7; CDR3: CASSLGQGGYEQYF; DNA: TGTGCCAGCAGCCTGGGACAGGGAGGGTACGAGCAGTACTTC
size: NA; D: NA; V: TRBV20-1; J: TRBJ1-3; CDR3: CSAGPGNTIYF; DNA: TGCAGTGCTGGCCCTGGAAACACCATATATTTT
size: NA; D: NA; V: TRBV6-4; J: TRBJ2-7; CDR3: CASSGVNRVRRYRGTYEQYF; DNA: TGTGCCAGCAGTGGAGTTAACAGGGTAAGGAGATACCGGGGGACTTACGAGCAGTACTTC
size: once; D: TRBD2; V: TRBV4-3; J: TRBJ2-7; CDR3: CASSQASSGGAYEQYF; DNA: TGCGCCAGCAGCCAAGCCTCTAGCGGGGGAGCCTACGAGCAGTACTTC
size: NA; D: NA; V: TRBV27; J: TRBJ1-6; CDR3: CASSLGGSSMNSPLHF; DNA: TGTGCCAGCAGTTTAGGTGGCAGCTCTATGAATTCACCCCTCCACTTT
size: once; D: NA; V: TRBV10-2; J: TRBJ1-2; CDR3: CASRTDPKTEVGYTF; DNA: TGCGCCAGCAGAACGGATCCTAAGACAGAGGTCGGCTACACCTTC
size: NA; D: TRBD2; V: TRBV15; J: TRBJ2-5; CDR3: CATSRDGGAQETQYF; DNA: TGTGCCACCAGCAGAGACGGGGGGGCACAAGAGACCCAGTACTTC
size: NA; D: NA; V: TRBV29-1; J: TRBJ2-5; CDR3: CSVEGAETQYF; DNA: TGCAGCGTGGAAGGGGCAGAGACCCAGTACTTC
size: NA; D: NA; V: TRBV19; J: TRBJ1-3; CDR3: CASRTRSGSSSGNTIYF; DNA: TGTGCCAGTAGGACCCGCAGTGGGTCTAGCTCTGGAAACACCATATATTTT
size: NA; D: NA; V: TRBV28; J: TRBJ1-3; CDR3: CASSSLGGNTIYF; DNA: TGTGCCAGCAGTTCATTGGGGGGAAACACCATATATTTT
size: NA; D: NA; V: TRBV28; J: TRBJ2-4; CDR3: CASGEGRGLDIQYF; DNA: TGTGCCAGCGGGGAGGGGAGGGGGCTGGACATTCAGTACTTC
size: NA; D: NA; V: TRBV6-5; J: TRBJ2-7; CDR3: CASSYSLDSSYEQYF; DNA: TGTGCCAGCAGTTACTCACTCGACAGCTCCTACGAGCAGTACTTC
size: NA; D: NA; V: TRBV7-6; J: TRBJ2-1; CDR3: CASSPTTPNEQFF; DNA: TGTGCCAGCAGCCCCACAACCCCGAATGAGCAGTTCTTC
size: NA; D: NA; V: TRBV27; J: TRBJ1-2; CDR3: CASSEGYGYTF; DNA: TGTGCCAGCAGCGAGGGGTATGGCTACACCTTC
size: once; D: TRBD2; V: TRBV30; J: TRBJ2-3; CDR3: CAWSGRATDTQYF; DNA: TGTGCCTGGTCCGGGAGGGCCACAGATACGCAGTATTTT
size: NA; D: TRBD2; V: TRBV27; J: TRBJ2-2; CDR3: CASSFRTSGTGELFF; DNA: TGTGCCAGCAGTTTCCGGACTAGCGGGACAGGGGAGCTGTTTTTT
size: NA; D: TRBD2; V: TRBV2; J: TRBJ2-1; CDR3: CASSEEGLAYNEQFF; DNA: TGTGCCAGCAGTGAAGAGGGACTAGCCTACAATGAGCAGTTCTTC
size: NA; D: NA; V: TRBV9; J: TRBJ2-1; CDR3: CASSVESPINEQFF; DNA: TGTGCCAGCAGCGTAGAAAGTCCGATCAATGAGCAGTTCTTC
size: few; D: TRBD1; V: TRBV7-6; J: TRBJ2-7; CDR3: CASSLGEGDRSYEQYF; DNA: TGTGCCAGCAGCTTAGGTGAGGGGGACAGAAGCTACGAGCAGTACTTC
size: once; D: NA; V: TRBV27; J: TRBJ2-7; CDR3: CASSETGFNEQYF; DNA: TGTGCCAGCAGCGAGACAGGATTCAACGAGCAGTACTTC
size: NA; D: NA; V: TRBV5-8; J: TRBJ2-1; CDR3: CASSGQYNEQFF; DNA: TGTGCCAGCAGTGGACAGTACAATGAGCAGTTCTTC
size: NA; D: TRBD1; V: TRBV5-4; J: TRBJ2-7; CDR3: CASSLKGASEQYF; DNA: TGTGCCAGCAGCTTGAAGGGGGCGAGCGAGCAGTACTTC
size: NA; D: TRBD1; V: TRBV4-1; J: TRBJ2-1; CDR3: CASSGAGTGSGGEQFF; DNA: TGCGCCAGCAGCGGGGCTGGGACAGGGTCAGGGGGTGAGCAGTTCTTC
size: NA; D: NA; V: TRBV4-2; J: TRBJ1-6; CDR3: CASSQEVAANSPLHF; DNA: TGTGCCAGCAGCCAAGAAGTGGCAGCAAATTCACCCCTCCACTTT
size: NA; D: TRBD1; V: TRBV7-2; J: TRBJ1-4; CDR3: CASSPGGWVNEKLFF; DNA: TGTGCCAGCAGCCCAGGGGGGTGGGTTAATGAAAAACTGTTTTTT
size: NA; D: NA; V: TRBV27; J: TRBJ2-1; CDR3: CASSLVGLEQFF; DNA: TGTGCCAGCAGTTTAGTTGGCCTCGAGCAGTTCTTC
size: NA; D: NA; V: TRBV27; J: TRBJ1-1; CDR3: CASSIAGPGEAFF; DNA: TGTGCCAGCAGCATCGCGGGACCAGGTGAAGCTTTCTTT
size: NA; D: NA; V: TRBV6-5; J: TRBJ2-5; CDR3: CASSTMDKQETQYF; DNA: TGTGCCAGCAGCACAATGGACAAACAAGAGACCCAGTACTTC
size: NA; D: NA; V: TRBV7-3; J: TRBJ2-7; CDR3: CASSLRGPGSYEQYF; DNA: TGTGCCAGCAGCTTAAGGGGGCCAGGATCCTACGAGCAGTACTTC
size: few; D: NA; V: TRBV5-1; J: TRBJ1-1; CDR3: CASSSEGSTEAFF; DNA: TGCGCCAGCAGCTCTGAGGGATCCACTGAAGCTTTCTTT
size: NA; D: NA; V: TRBV11-2; J: TRBJ1-5; CDR3: CASSLGVGAVSNQPQHF; DNA: TGTGCCAGCAGCTTAGGCGTCGGAGCGGTCAGCAATCAGCCCCAGCATTTT
size: NA; D: NA; V: TRBV27; J: TRBJ2-1; CDR3: CASSLFAREKNEQFF; DNA: TGTGCCAGCAGTTTATTCGCCAGGGAAAAAAATGAGCAGTTCTTC
size: NA; D: NA; V: TRBV9; J: TRBJ2-3; CDR3: CASSVASTDTQYF; DNA: TGTGCCAGCAGCGTAGCAAGCACAGATACGCAGTATTTT
size: NA; D: NA; V: TRBV29-1; J: TRBJ2-3; CDR3: CSVESKRRGADTQYF; DNA: TGCAGCGTTGAAAGCAAACGCAGGGGCGCAGATACGCAGTATTTT
size: NA; D: TRBD1; V: TRBV6-1; J: TRBJ1-1; CDR3: CASSERTGSSEAFF; DNA: TGTGCCAGCAGTGAGAGGACAGGGAGTTCTGAAGCTTTCTTT